The rows below give T cell receptor beta chains drawn from one sample of a study of cytomegalovirus exposure and HLA in healthy donors. Only in-frame clones appear in the TCRdb table, and some are missing; sequencing was by immunoSEQ multiplex PCR. The repertoire has some 190,000 clones, 86% of them found once; the top ten carry around 0.3%. Material for sequencing was PBMCs. The source is a woman under 40 in good health and CMV-seronegative. Both conserved end residues are part of each CDR3. Fields, in order: J gene, D gene, V gene, clone size, CDR3 DNA, CDR3 protein. A D gene is named only where the DNA matches it firmly. For some rows the clone size is stated as once, few or many, or as a class when expanded; others skip it.

J: TRBJ2-7
D: TRBD2
V: TRBV5-1
size: .
DNA: TGCGCCAGCAGTCCGTGGCGGGGGTCCAGTAGCGAGCAGTACTTC
CDR3: CASSPWRGSSSEQYF

J: TRBJ2-7
D: .
V: TRBV5-6
size: once
DNA: TGTGCCAGCAGCTTGGATTCTGACAGCAGCTCCTACGAGCAGTACTTC
CDR3: CASSLDSDSSSYEQYF

J: TRBJ1-4
D: .
V: TRBV6-1
size: .
DNA: TGTGCCAGCAGTGTGACGGGGGGAAGGGATGAAAAACTGTTTTTT
CDR3: CASSVTGGRDEKLFF

J: TRBJ2-3
D: TRBD2
V: TRBV29-1
size: .
DNA: TGCAGCGTTGTAGGGCTAGCGGGCCCCGATACGCAGTATTTT
CDR3: CSVVGLAGPDTQYF

J: TRBJ2-1
D: TRBD1
V: TRBV5-1
size: .
DNA: TGCGCCAGCAGCTTCGAACCGGCGGGACAGGCTAACAATGAGCAGTTCTTC
CDR3: CASSFEPAGQANNEQFF

J: TRBJ2-5
D: TRBD1
V: TRBV7-6
size: few
DNA: TGTGCCAGCAGCTTAGCGGGGGACAGCGGAGAGACCCAGTACTTC
CDR3: CASSLAGDSGETQYF

J: TRBJ2-7
D: .
V: TRBV7-2
size: .
DNA: TGTGCCAGCGGGAGTTATAGCGGAGGAGCCTACGAGCAGTACTTC
CDR3: CASGSYSGGAYEQYF

J: TRBJ1-1
D: .
V: TRBV11-2
size: .
DNA: TGTGCCAGCAGCTTCGGGAGCACAGACACTGAAGCTTTCTTT
CDR3: CASSFGSTDTEAFF

J: TRBJ1-1
D: .
V: TRBV19
size: .
DNA: TGTGCCAGTAAGGGGGACGACCCCCCTGAAGCTTTCTTT
CDR3: CASKGDDPPEAFF

J: TRBJ2-7
D: .
V: TRBV6-1
size: .
DNA: TGTGCCAGCAGTAAGACAGGCCGGGGGGACTACGAGCAGTACTTC
CDR3: CASSKTGRGDYEQYF

J: TRBJ2-7
D: TRBD2
V: TRBV6-6
size: few
DNA: TGTGCCGGCAGACTAGCGGGAGGGTATGAGCAGTACTTC
CDR3: CAGRLAGGYEQYF

J: TRBJ2-7
D: .
V: TRBV4-2
size: .
DNA: TGTGCCAGCAGCCAAGACTCGGGGAGCGTCTACGAGCAGTACTTC
CDR3: CASSQDSGSVYEQYF

J: TRBJ2-3
D: TRBD1
V: TRBV14
size: .
DNA: TGTGCCAGCAGCCAGACAGGGGGCCCCACAGATACGCAGTATTTT
CDR3: CASSQTGGPTDTQYF

J: TRBJ2-7
D: TRBD2
V: TRBV27
size: once
DNA: TGTGCCAGCAGTTTACAGCGGGGGTACTCCTACGAGCAGTACTTC
CDR3: CASSLQRGYSYEQYF

J: TRBJ2-7
D: .
V: TRBV9
size: .
DNA: TGTGCCAGCAGCGTCGAACCGATACTCTTCGGGGGTGAGCAGTACTTC
CDR3: CASSVEPILFGGEQYF

J: TRBJ2-5
D: .
V: TRBV5-8
size: .
DNA: TGTGCCAGCAGCTTCTCTTTGGCTAGCAAAGAGACCCAGTACTTC
CDR3: CASSFSLASKETQYF

J: TRBJ1-1
D: .
V: TRBV12-5
size: .
DNA: TGTGCTAGTTCTTCCCCCGGGGCTGAAGCTTTCTTT
CDR3: CASSSPGAEAFF

J: TRBJ2-3
D: .
V: TRBV7-9
size: .
DNA: TGTGCCAGCAGCTGGGACACCAACACAGATACGCAGTATTTT
CDR3: CASSWDTNTDTQYF

J: TRBJ2-7
D: TRBD1
V: TRBV11-2
size: .
DNA: TGTGCCAGCAGACATAAGGGACAGGGTCCCGAGCAGTACTTC
CDR3: CASRHKGQGPEQYF